These 19 T cell receptor beta chains originate from one sample sequenced in a study of Graves' ophthalmopathy and Graves' hyperthyroidism. Using RNA transcripts, the TCR beta CDR3 regions were amplified. Second-round multiplex PCR came after first-round RT-PCR with HTBI primers. TCRdb redid the calling of the multiplex PCR reads with MiXCR, one entry per CDR3 protein. The table lists 740,000 or so distinct CDR3 sequences, roughly two fifths of them singletons, with 35% to 55% in the top ten. The sequencing input was peripheral blood. The source is an adult man with Graves' ophthalmopathy.

Details on this clonotype: A much larger clone lies a single base off, so this may be a read error. The CDR3 sequence is CASTDNTYNSPLHF. In DNA, the CDR3 is TGTGCCAGCACCGACAATACCTATAATTCACCCCTCCACTTT. J is TRBJ1-6 and V is TRBV7-9; D is ambiguous. Germline loops: CDR1 SEHNR, CDR2 FQNEAQ (reference sequence). The CDR3 totals 14 residues. The V end was cut by 7 bases, the J end by 2 bases, with 9 bases between.

This clonotype was detected only a few times. The rearrangement joins TRBV10-3 to TRBJ1-1, with a tentative D call TRBD1 (5 bases). Trimming shortened V by 10 bases and J by 4 bases, and 16 bases separated the two germline ends. The CDR3 runs to 13 residues. Germline V lookup: CDR1 ENHRY, CDR2 SYGVKD. DNA of the CDR3: TGTGCCAGCATCGGGGGGGGTACCACTGAAGCTTTCTTT. Encoded protein: CASIGGGTTEAFF.

In this sample, this clonotype turned up a few times. The chain recombines TRBV19 with TRBJ2-7; TRBD1 or TRBD2 may be the D gene (5 bases each). The CDR3 is 16 amino acids. The V gene lost 1 base and the J gene lost 3 bases, with 16 bases spanning the gap. Germline V lookup: CDR1 LNHDA, CDR2 SQIVND (reference sequence). DNA for the CDR3: TGTGCCAGTAGTATAGGAGGGGCAGGGATCGGCTACGAGCAGTACTTC. Its protein product is CASSIGGAGIGYEQYF.

As regards this clonotype: The CDR3 does not close with the conserved phenylalanine or tryptophan, likely indicating a read error. This rearrangement joins TRBV20-1 to TRBJ2-5; tentatively, D is TRBD1 (6 bases). V lost 5 bases to trimming and J lost 5 bases, with 12 bases between them. CDR3 length: 12 residues. In germline, CDR1 is DFQATT, CDR2 SNEGSKA (reference sequence). The CDR3 reads CSAQQGMETQYC. CDR3 nucleotide sequence: TGCAGTGCTCAACAGGGTATGGAGACCCAGTACTGC.

Here the CDR3 DNA reads TGTGCCAGCAGTGAAGGGCTACTGAGGGCCAACGTCCTGACTTTC. It codes for CASSEGLLRANVLTF. This rearrangement joins TRBV6-1 to TRBJ2-6; unclear D gene. Per germline, CDR1 MNHNS and CDR2 SASEGT. There are 15 residues in the CDR3. The V end lost 1 base, the J end lost 5 bases, and 9 bases lay between the germline ends.

J is TRBJ2-2 and V is TRBV25-1, with 7 bases fitting TRBD1. The junction had 10 bases not matched to a gene; V was cut back by 6 bases and J by 3 bases. CDR1 MGHDK and CDR2 SYGVNS come from the germline V gene. The CDR3 spans 16 residues. This chain's CDR3 is CASRFTGVTDTGELFF. CDR3 sequence (DNA): TGTGCCAGCAGGTTTACAGGGGTAACGGACACCGGGGAGCTGTTTTTT.

The V call is TRBV11-2, the J call TRBJ2-7; 9 nucleotides agree with TRBD1. Germline assignment: CDR1 SGHAT and CDR2 FQNNGV. V was pared by 8 bases and J by 1 base, with 9 bases of the junction left unmatched. The CDR3 has 15 residues. CDR3 nucleotide sequence: TGTGCCAGCGTTGCCCGGGACAGGGTTTCCTACGAGCAGTACTTC. Translating it yields CASVARDRVSYEQYF.

In this sample, this clonotype turned up once. The chain joins TRBV7-2 to TRBJ1-5, with a weak D call TRBD1 (5 bases). The CDR3 runs to 16 residues. Germline values: CDR1 SGHTA, CDR2 FQGNSA. Trimming took 3 bases from V and 9 from J, leaving 21 bases between them. The CDR3 protein is CASSFFDSSGSRPQHF. The CDR3 nucleotides read TGTGCCAGCAGCTTTTTTGACAGCAGTGGGTCTCGGCCCCAGCATTTT.

In regard to this clonotype: It may be a read error: a sequence one base away is much more abundant. This chain's CDR3 is CASTTGPANSPLHF. CDR3 bases: TGTGCCAGTACTACAGGGCCCGCTAATTCACCCCTCCACTTT. The chain uses TRBV2 and TRBJ1-6; perhaps TRBD1 as D (6 bases). Trimming removed 9 bases at V and 6 bases at J, with 15 bases between. CDR3 length: 14 residues. In germline, CDR1 is SNHLY, CDR2 FYNNEI.

This sequence joins TRBV12-3 or TRBV12-4 and TRBJ1-5; maybe TRBD1 (6 bases). V gave up 3 bases and J gave up 7 bases, with 13 bases separating them. There are 14 residues in the CDR3. For the CDR3, the DNA is TGTGCCAGCAGTTTTTTAGGGGGGGGGCAGCCCCAGCATTTT. It is translated as CASSFLGGGQPQHF.

J is TRBJ2-7 and V is TRBV7-8; 12 nucleotides line up with TRBD2. There are 15 residues in the CDR3. Trimming at V came to 4 bases and at J to 5 bases, leaving 6 bases not matched to a gene. The germline gives CDR1 SGHVS, CDR2 FQNEAQ. The CDR3: CASSYTTSGSHEQYF. CDR3 DNA: TGTGCCAGCAGCTATACGACTAGCGGGAGTCACGAGCAGTACTTC.

The gene calls are TRBV7-9 and TRBJ2-1, with D tentatively TRBD1 (5 bases). The ends were cut back, 1 base at V and 12 bases at J, with 10 bases in the middle. The CDR3 is 12 residues long. Looked up from germline, CDR1 is SEHNR and CDR2 is FQNEAQ (reference sequence). CDR3 coding DNA: TGTGCCAGCAGCTTAGAGGCAGGGCGGCAGTTCTTC. Translated, it gives CASSLEAGRQFF.

This clonotype has at least ten counts. The genes are TRBV2 and TRBJ1-5; the D gene is possibly TRBD1 (5 bases). Germline loops: CDR1 SNHLY, CDR2 FYNNEI. The CDR3 extends over 14 amino acids. The V and J ends lost 10 bases and 2 bases respectively, with 15 bases between them. CDR3 in amino acids: CATNLIGGNQPQHF. The CDR3 coding sequence is TGTGCCACCAATCTGATAGGGGGCAATCAGCCCCAGCATTTT.

This clonotype was recorded at least ten times. The rearrangement links TRBV10-2 to TRBJ1-1; D gene unclear. Germline CDR1 reads WSHSY; CDR2 reads SAAADI. The CDR3 extends over 15 amino acids. V lost 4 bases, J lost 3 bases, and 15 bases lay in between. CDR3 amino acids: CASSVTAWIDTEAFF. The CDR3 DNA reads as TGCGCCAGCAGTGTAACAGCTTGGATAGACACTGAAGCTTTCTTT.

As regards this clonotype: The germline gene is not matched at one end of the junction; a read error may be the cause. The chain carries TRBV2 and TRBJ1-1, with TRBD1 matching 7 bases. This CDR3 region has 13 residues. Germline V gives CDR1 SNHLY, CDR2 FYNNEI. CDR3 coding DNA: TGTGCCAGCAACGGACAGGTTTTAACTGAAGCTTCCTTT. Its translation: CASNGQVLTEASF.

This clonotype was seen a handful of times. The chain uses TRBV27 and TRBJ1-2; no clear D. V was clipped by 6 bases and J by 2 bases, with 13 bases between them. CDR1 is MNHEY, CDR2 SMNVEV, per germline (reference sequence). CDR3 length equals 14 residues. The CDR3: CASSRKGGNYGYTF. The CDR3 DNA reads TGTGCCAGCAGCCGAAAGGGCGGGAACTATGGCTACACCTTC.

This clonotype was detected many times. The V and J genes are TRBV2 and TRBJ2-7; D uncertain. With 3 bases removed from V and 2 bases from J, the gap between germline ends came to 11 bases. In germline, CDR1 is SNHLY, CDR2 FYNNEI. The CDR3 is 14 amino acids. CDR3 protein: CASSEVEATYEQYF. The CDR3 coding sequence is TGTGCCAGCAGTGAGGTTGAAGCAACCTACGAGCAGTACTTC. The whole variable domain, remainder taken from reference TRBV2 and TRBJ2-7, is EPEVTQTPSHQVTQMGQEVILRCVPISNHLYFYWYRQILGQKVEFLVSFYNNEISEKSEIFDDQFSVERPDGSNFTLKIRSTKLEDSAMYFCASSEVEATYEQYFGPGTRLTVT.

This clonotype was counted at least ten times. The chain recombines TRBV10-3 with TRBJ1-5; weak D call: TRBD1 (6 bases). This CDR3 has 14 amino acids. V was clipped by 4 bases and J by 5 bases, with 12 bases between them. Germline V gene data show CDR1 as ENHRY and CDR2 as SYGVKD. Here the CDR3 reads CAISVEGQYQPQHF. The CDR3 DNA is TGTGCCATCAGTGTCGAAGGACAGTATCAGCCCCAGCATTTT.

This chain joins TRBV25-1 and TRBJ1-2; D gene unclear. Trimming pared 8 bases from V and 6 bases from J, leaving 13 bases between. Germline loops: CDR1 MGHDK, CDR2 SYGVNS. This CDR3 has 12 amino acids. CDR3 region: CASSPLRDGYTF. The CDR3 nucleotides read TGTGCCAGCTCACCATTACGGGATGGCTACACCTTC.